What follows are 14 T cell receptor beta chains derived from one specimen sequenced in a study of blood T cell repertoires in COVID-19. The assay was immunoSEQ multiplex PCR, and TCRdb's table has in-frame clones only and misses some. The sample gives tens of thousands of clones, 81% of which show up once; 0.83% is in the top ten. Source material: peripheral blood. These receptors originate from a woman in her sixties or seventies with acute or convalescent COVID-19.

V is TRBV28 and J is TRBJ2-1; D might be TRBD1 (6 bases). Germline assignment: CDR1 MDHEN and CDR2 SYDVKM. V lost 7 bases and J lost 0, with 19 bases in between. CDR3 size: 17 residues. CDR3 sequence: CASTSSGEKSSYNEQFF. The CDR3 DNA sequence: TGTGCCAGCACTAGCTCAGGGGAAAAGAGCTCCTACAATGAGCAGTTCTTC.

V is TRBV6-6 and J is TRBJ2-7; 7 nucleotides align to TRBD1. The V gene end was trimmed by 11 bases and the J gene end by 3 bases; junction bases not matched to a gene: 10. This CDR3 spans 13 amino acids. The germline gives CDR1 MNHNY, CDR2 SVGAGI (reference sequence). The CDR3 spells CAVSEGANYEQYF. For the CDR3, the DNA is TGTGCCGTTTCTGAGGGGGCAAACTACGAGCAGTACTTC.

The chain carries TRBV6-5 and TRBJ1-4; D is perhaps TRBD1 (6 bases). V was clipped by 11 bases and J by 8 bases, with 18 bases between them. In germline, CDR1 is MNHEY, CDR2 SVGAGI. This CDR3 has 13 residues. CDR3 in DNA: TGTGCCGGGGGGGCTGAGGGAGGCGAAAAACTGTTTTTT. It specifies CAGGAEGGEKLFF.

This chain connects TRBV14 to TRBJ2-7; TRBD1 is a possible D gene (6 bases). Trimming pared 6 bases from V and 3 bases from J, leaving 12 bases between. Germline CDR1 SGHDN, CDR2 FVKESK. This CDR3 comprises 13 residues. CDR3: CASSYDRNYEQYF. Here the CDR3 DNA reads TGTGCCAGCAGTTACGACAGGAACTACGAGCAGTACTTC.

The chain links TRBV10-2 to TRBJ1-3, with D possibly TRBD1 on 5 matching bases. CDR1 is WSHSY, CDR2 SAAADI, per germline. The germline V and J ends were trimmed by 8 bases and 4 bases, with 12 bases remaining between them. This CDR3 has 13 residues. The CDR3 coding sequence is TGCGCCAGCGAAGGGGCGCAGGGAAACACCATATATTTT. Protein: CASEGAQGNTIYF.

This clone was counted a single time. V is TRBV5-4 and J is TRBJ1-3; 9 bases align to TRBD1. Looked up from germline, CDR1 is SGHNT and CDR2 is YYREEE (reference sequence). With 7 bases clipped from V and 2 bases from J, the junction kept 13 bases outside the gene matches. The CDR3 is 17 residues long. As DNA, the CDR3 is TGTGCCAGCTCTAAAGTGCCCGGGACAGGGACTGGAAACACCATATATTTT. Its translation: CASSKVPGTGTGNTIYF.

This clone was detected only once. The rearrangement uses TRBV19 and TRBJ1-3; D is undetermined. CDR3 length: 15 residues. V lost 9 bases and J lost 2, with 17 bases in between. The germline CDR1 and CDR2 sequences are LNHDA and SQIVND (reference sequence). CDR3 loop: CASSYPHGTGNTIYF. CDR3 coding DNA: TGTGCCAGCTCATACCCGCACGGTACTGGAAACACCATATATTTT.

The chain employs TRBV3-1 (or the pseudogene TRBV3-2) and TRBJ2-1; D is perhaps TRBD2 (5 bases). This CDR3 has 16 residues. V was clipped by 0 bases and J by 7 bases, with 16 bases between them. Germline values: CDR1 LGHDT, CDR2 YNNKEL (reference sequence). The CDR3 loop reads CASSQDLASAFNEQFF. As DNA, the CDR3 is TGTGCCAGCAGCCAAGACTTAGCGTCAGCCTTTAATGAGCAGTTCTTC.

The chain has TRBV9 and TRBJ1-2; D is unresolved. The CDR3 extends over 14 amino acids. V lost 0 bases and J lost 8, with 14 bases in between. Per germline, CDR1 SGDLS and CDR2 YYNGEE. This CDR3 reads CASSVGPGREGYTF. DNA of the CDR3: TGTGCCAGCAGCGTAGGCCCAGGAAGAGAGGGCTACACCTTC.

This clone occurred a few times. The chain uses TRBV28 and TRBJ1-4; 10 bases fit TRBD1. The CDR3 loop spans 13 amino acids. J gave up 11 bases and V 5 bases, and 5 bases lay outside the gene matches. The germline V gene encodes CDR1 MDHEN and CDR2 SYDVKM. CDR3 in amino acids: CASSGTGDWKLFF. In DNA, the CDR3 is TGTGCCAGCAGTGGGACAGGGGACTGGAAACTGTTTTTT.

This chain links TRBV7-9 with TRBJ1-2; D possibly corresponds to TRBD1 (6 bases). Germline CDR1 is SEHNR and CDR2 is FQNEAQ (reference sequence). Trimming cost V 5 bases and J 5 bases, with 12 bases left between them. The CDR3 runs 13 residues. CDR3 bases: TGTGCCAGCAGCCCACAGGGACCGTATGGCTACACCTTC. It yields the protein CASSPQGPYGYTF.

The chain recombines TRBV30 with TRBJ2-5; no clear D gene. The CDR3 is 13 amino acids. Trimming shortened V by 0 bases and J by 5 bases, and 10 bases separated the two germline ends. Germline V gene lookup returns CDR1 GTSNPN and CDR2 SVGIG (reference sequence). The CDR3 region is CAWSVRHRETQYF. The CDR3 DNA reads TGTGCCTGGAGTGTACGACACCGCGAGACCCAGTACTTC.

V usage is TRBV19 and J usage is TRBJ2-5; tentative D call: TRBD2 (6 bases). The V end was cut by 5 bases, the J end by 5 bases, with 15 bases between. The germline V gene encodes CDR1 LNHDA and CDR2 SQIVND (reference sequence). The CDR3 loop spans 14 amino acids. The chain's CDR3 is CASSPQGGGETQYF. The CDR3 DNA is TGTGCCAGTAGTCCCCAGGGTGGGGGGGAGACCCAGTACTTC.

The V call is TRBV19, the J call TRBJ1-1; 7 bases match TRBD1. Germline assignment: CDR1 LNHDA and CDR2 SQIVND (reference sequence). The trim removed 5 bases at V and 0 bases at J, leaving 6 bases unmatched. This CDR3 has 15 residues. The CDR3 sequence: CASSVKQGMNTEAFF. Written as DNA, the CDR3 is TGTGCCAGTAGTGTAAAACAGGGGATGAACACTGAAGCTTTCTTT.